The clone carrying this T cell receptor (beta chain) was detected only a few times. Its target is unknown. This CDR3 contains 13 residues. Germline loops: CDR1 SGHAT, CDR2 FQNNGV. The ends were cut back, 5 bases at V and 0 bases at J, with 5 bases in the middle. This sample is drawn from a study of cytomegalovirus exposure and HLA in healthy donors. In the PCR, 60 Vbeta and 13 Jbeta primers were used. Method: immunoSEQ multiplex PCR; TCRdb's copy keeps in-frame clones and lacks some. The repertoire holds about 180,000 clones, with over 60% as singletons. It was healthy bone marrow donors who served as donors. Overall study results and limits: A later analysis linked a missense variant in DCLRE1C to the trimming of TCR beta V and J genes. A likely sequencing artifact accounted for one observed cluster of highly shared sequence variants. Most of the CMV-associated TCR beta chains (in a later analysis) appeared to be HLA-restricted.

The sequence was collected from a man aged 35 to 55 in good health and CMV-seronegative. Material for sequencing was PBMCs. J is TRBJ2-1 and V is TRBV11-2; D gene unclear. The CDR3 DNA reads TGTGCCAGCAGCAGGAGCTCCTACAATGAGCAGTTCTTC. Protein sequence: CASSRSSYNEQFF.